A selection of T cell receptor beta chains follows, all from one sample in a study of blood T cell repertoires in COVID-19. Only in-frame clones appear in the TCRdb table, and some are missing; sequencing was by immunoSEQ multiplex PCR. The table has about 53,000 clones, about 86% seen once; the top ten hold 10% to 15%. The specimen was peripheral blood. These receptors were taken from a man between 65 and 79 years old with active COVID-19. The CDR3 runs from the conserved cysteine through the conserved F or W. The order of the fields is J gene, V gene, CDR3 protein.

TRBJ1-5 TRBV6-5 CASSKSAGQPQHF
TRBJ2-3 TRBV5-4 CASSFGGGDTQYF
TRBJ2-7 TRBV5-1 CASRPASHEQYF
TRBJ1-1 TRBV4-2 CASSQQTGPVTEAFF
TRBJ1-2 TRBV3-1/TRBV3-2 CASSQGGGDGYTF
TRBJ2-4 TRBV27 CASSFGGTANIQYF
TRBJ1-2 TRBV3-1/TRBV3-2 CASSRLAGRDGYTF
TRBJ1-3 TRBV14 CASSHNTGRRSGNTIYF
TRBJ2-2 TRBV5-6 CASSAVVAGELFF
TRBJ2-5 TRBV13 CASTISAGSSGETQYF
TRBJ1-2 TRBV19 CAIRDTTNYGYTF
TRBJ2-5 TRBV5-4 CASSWDRVEETQYF
TRBJ1-5 TRBV19 CASSISVYNQPQHF
TRBJ1-1 TRBV19 CASRPTRGGASAEAFF
TRBJ1-1 TRBV7-8 CASSSDSVTEAFF
TRBJ1-2 TRBV5-5 CASSLNREALYGYTF
TRBJ2-3 TRBV6-1 CASSGGGLAGGWVTQYF
TRBJ1-2 TRBV7-2 CASSLVIGVYGYTF
TRBJ1-2 TRBV6-5 CASSHGVNYGYTF
TRBJ1-1 TRBV2 CASSQAGWDTEAFF
TRBJ1-5 TRBV5-6 CASSLQTYSNQPQHF